Included here is one T cell receptor beta chain sequence, with context. The sample originates from a study of blood T cell repertoires in COVID-19. This table comes from immunoSEQ multiplex PCR, and its TCRdb copy is limited to in-frame clones, with some not included. Of around 190,000 clones listed, roughly four fifths are singletons. The TCR was taken from an older woman with COVID-19, enrolled during active disease. The sample consisted of peripheral blood.

CDR3 in DNA: TGTGCCAGCAGCTTATCAGAAAATCAGCCCCAGCATTTT. Its protein product is CASSLSENQPQHF. The chain employs TRBV7-9 and TRBJ1-5; no definite D call. Germline CDR1 is SEHNR and CDR2 is FQNEAQ (reference sequence). V was cut by 2 bases and J by 4 bases, with 6 bases left in between. This CDR3 is built from 13 residues.